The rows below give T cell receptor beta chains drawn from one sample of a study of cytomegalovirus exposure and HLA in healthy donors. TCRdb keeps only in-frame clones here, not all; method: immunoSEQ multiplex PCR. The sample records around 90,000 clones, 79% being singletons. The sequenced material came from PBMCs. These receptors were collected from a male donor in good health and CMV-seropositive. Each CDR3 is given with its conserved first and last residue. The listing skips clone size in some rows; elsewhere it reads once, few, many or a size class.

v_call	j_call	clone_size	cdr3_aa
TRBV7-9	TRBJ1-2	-	CASSPGQALYGYTF
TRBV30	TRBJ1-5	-	CAWSGGGNEPQHF
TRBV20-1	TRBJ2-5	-	CSARDKETQYF
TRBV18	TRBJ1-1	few	CASSLVAGTGNTEAFF
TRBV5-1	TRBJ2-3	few	CASSLAGGTDTQYF
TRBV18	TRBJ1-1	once	CASSAFTGGANTEAFF
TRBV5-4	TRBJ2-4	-	CASTLAGGDIQYF
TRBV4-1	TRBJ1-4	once	CASSPPGGNEKLFF
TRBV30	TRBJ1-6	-	CAWNKQPNSPLHF
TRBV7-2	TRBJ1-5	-	CASSPGQGGRQPQHF
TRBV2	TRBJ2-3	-	CASSVDRGDTDTQYF
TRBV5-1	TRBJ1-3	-	CASTRSPGHLEGNTIYF
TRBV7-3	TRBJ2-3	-	CASSLTPGLGTDTQYF
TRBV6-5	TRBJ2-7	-	CASRSGGVYEQYF
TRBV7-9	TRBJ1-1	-	CASRMGENTEAFF
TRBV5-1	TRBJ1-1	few	CASSLDQRGTEAFF
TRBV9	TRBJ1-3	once	CASSVDDRSISGNTIYF
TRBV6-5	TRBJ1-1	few	CASSYSIGGGTEAFF
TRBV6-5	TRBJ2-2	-	CASSSSRTGKTGELFF
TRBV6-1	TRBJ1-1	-	CASSGSRGHTAFF
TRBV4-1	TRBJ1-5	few	CASSHRQGGNQPQHF
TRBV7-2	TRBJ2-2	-	CATSPGTGGARDTGELFF
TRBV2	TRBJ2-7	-	CASRADRGHEQYF
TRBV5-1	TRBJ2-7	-	CASSLAPDRAYEQYF
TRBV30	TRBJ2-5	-	CAWSVLAGDQETQYF
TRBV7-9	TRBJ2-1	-	CASSPGQGTYNEQFF
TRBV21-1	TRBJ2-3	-	CASSKGAGGGWTDTQYF
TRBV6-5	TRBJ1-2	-	CASSPGTGYGYTF
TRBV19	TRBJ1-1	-	CASRTPDSGGTEAFF
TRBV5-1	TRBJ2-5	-	CASSLAISGGAGETQYF
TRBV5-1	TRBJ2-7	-	CASSPSGYEQYF
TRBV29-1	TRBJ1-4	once	CSVEDRVAQSKNEKLFF
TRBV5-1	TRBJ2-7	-	CASSLVGSSYEQYF
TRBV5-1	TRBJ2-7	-	CASSFASDYEQYF
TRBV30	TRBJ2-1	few	CAWQSSRGKSYNEQFF
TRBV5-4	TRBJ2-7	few	CASSLPLAKEYF
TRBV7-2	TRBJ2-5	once	CASSLGGLETQYF
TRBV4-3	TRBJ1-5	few	CASSQSLYSNQPQHF
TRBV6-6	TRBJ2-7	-	CASSSRTGGTDEQYF
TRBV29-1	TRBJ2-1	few	CSVDQRGYNEQFF
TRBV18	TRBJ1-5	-	CASSRQDSNQPQHF
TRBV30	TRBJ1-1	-	CAWRNRVNTEAFF
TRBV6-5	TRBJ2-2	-	CASSPGTANTGELFF
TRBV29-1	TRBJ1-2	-	CSVEDTGGGGYTF
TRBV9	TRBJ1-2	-	CASTGFGGDGYTF
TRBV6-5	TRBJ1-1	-	CASSYSTGTVNTEAFF
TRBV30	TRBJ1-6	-	CAWSGDRLAYNSPLHF
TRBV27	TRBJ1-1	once	CASSFRGPTEAFF
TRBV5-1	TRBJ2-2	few	CASSFRGNTGELFF
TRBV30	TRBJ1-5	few	CAWSQGTRAQPQHF
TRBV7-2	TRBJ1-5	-	CASSSMEDQPQHF
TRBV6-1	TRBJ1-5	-	CASSDRADQPQHF
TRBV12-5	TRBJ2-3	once	CAGYRGHADTQYF
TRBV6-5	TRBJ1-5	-	CASSSLDRVGNQPQHF
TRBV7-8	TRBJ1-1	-	CASSPTRRNTEAFF